This TCR beta chain was documented in a study of CD8+ T cells in alopecia areata. This CDR3 is 15 amino acids long. V lost 0 bases and J lost 1, with 10 bases in between. CDR1 is LNHNV, CDR2 YYDKDF, per germline (reference sequence). This clone was recorded only once. Reverse transcribed after extraction, RNA yielded cDNA as the sequencing template. Repertoires were generated with immunoSEQ multiplex PCR, while TCRdb's copy carries only in-frame clones and drops some. The sample lists approximately 98,000 clones, almost 60% occurring once. This TCR came from a human donor in good health. Sequenced input: CD8+ T cells sorted from blood. The genes are TRBV15 and TRBJ2-7; possible D gene TRBD2, 5 bases. This CDR3 is CATSRDGRVSYEQYF. The DNA of the CDR3 is TGTGCCACCAGCAGAGATGGGCGGGTATCCTACGAGCAGTACTTC. The full variable domain, with the rest looked up from reference TRBV15 and TRBJ2-7, is DAMVIQNPRYQVTQFGKPVTLSCSQTLNHNVMYWYQQKSSQAPKLLFHYYDKDFNNEADTPDNFQSRRPNTSFCFLDIRSPGLGDTAMYLCATSRDGRVSYEQYFGPGTRLTVT.